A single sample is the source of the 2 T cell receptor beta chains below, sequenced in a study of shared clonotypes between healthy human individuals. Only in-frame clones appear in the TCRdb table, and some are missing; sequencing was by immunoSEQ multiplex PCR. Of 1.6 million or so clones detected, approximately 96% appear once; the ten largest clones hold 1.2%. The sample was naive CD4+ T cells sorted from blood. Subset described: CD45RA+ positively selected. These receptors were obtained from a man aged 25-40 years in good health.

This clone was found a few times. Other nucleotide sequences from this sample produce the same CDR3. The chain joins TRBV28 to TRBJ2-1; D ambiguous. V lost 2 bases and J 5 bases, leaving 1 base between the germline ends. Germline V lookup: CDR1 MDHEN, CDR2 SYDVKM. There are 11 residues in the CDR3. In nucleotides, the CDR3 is TGTGCCAGCAGTTTAGACAATGAGCAGTTCTTC. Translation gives CASSLDNEQFF.

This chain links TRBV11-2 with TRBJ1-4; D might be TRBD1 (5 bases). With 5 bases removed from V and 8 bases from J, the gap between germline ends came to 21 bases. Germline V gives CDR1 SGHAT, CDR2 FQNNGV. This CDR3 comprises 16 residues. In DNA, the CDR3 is TGTGCCAGCAGCCCCCAAGATCCCTCGGGGCGGGAAAAACTGTTTTTT. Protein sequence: CASSPQDPSGREKLFF.